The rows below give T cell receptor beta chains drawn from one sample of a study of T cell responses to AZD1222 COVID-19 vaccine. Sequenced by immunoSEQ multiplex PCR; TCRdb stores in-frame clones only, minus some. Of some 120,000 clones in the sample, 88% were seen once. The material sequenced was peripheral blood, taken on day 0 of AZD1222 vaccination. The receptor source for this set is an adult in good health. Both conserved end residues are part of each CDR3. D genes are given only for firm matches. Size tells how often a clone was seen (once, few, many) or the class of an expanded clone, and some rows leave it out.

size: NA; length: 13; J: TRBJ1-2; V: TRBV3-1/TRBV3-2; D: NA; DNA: TGTGCCAGCAGCCAAGTATATGGCGCGGGCTACACCTTC; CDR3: CASSQVYGAGYTF
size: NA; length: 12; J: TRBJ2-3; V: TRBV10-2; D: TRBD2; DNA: TGCGCCGGGGGGGGTTCTGCAGATACGCAGTATTTT; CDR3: CAGGGSADTQYF
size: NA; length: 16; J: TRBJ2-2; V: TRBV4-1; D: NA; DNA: TGCGCCAGCAGCCACTCCGGGACACGGAACACCGGGGAGCTGTTTTTT; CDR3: CASSHSGTRNTGELFF
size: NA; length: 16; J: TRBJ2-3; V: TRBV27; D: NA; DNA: TGTGCCAGCAGTGCGAGTCAGGGATGGGGCACAGATACGCAGTATTTT; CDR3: CASSASQGWGTDTQYF
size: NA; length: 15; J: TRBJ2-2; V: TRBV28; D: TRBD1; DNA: TGTGCCACCTTGACAAGACAGGGTAGAACCGGGGAGCTGTTTTTT; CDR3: CATLTRQGRTGELFF
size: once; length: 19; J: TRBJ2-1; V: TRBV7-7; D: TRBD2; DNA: TGTGCCAGCAGCTCCCTACTAGCGGGGGAACCTTGCTCCTACAATGAGCAGTTCTTC; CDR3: CASSSLLAGEPCSYNEQFF
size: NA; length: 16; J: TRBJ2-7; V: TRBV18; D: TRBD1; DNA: TGTGCCAGCTCACCCGACAGGGGACGGAATTCCTACGAGCAGTACTTC; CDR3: CASSPDRGRNSYEQYF
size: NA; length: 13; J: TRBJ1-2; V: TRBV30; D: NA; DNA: TGTGCCTGGGCCCGAGCAGTTAACTATGGCTACACCTTC; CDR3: CAWARAVNYGYTF
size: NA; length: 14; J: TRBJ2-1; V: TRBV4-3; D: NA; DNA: TGCGCCAGCAGCCAAGATCGAGGGGGTAATGAGCAGTTCTTC; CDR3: CASSQDRGGNEQFF
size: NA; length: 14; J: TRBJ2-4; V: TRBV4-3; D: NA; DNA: TGCGCCAGCAGCCCCGGACTGGGGGAAAACATTCAGTACTTC; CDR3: CASSPGLGENIQYF
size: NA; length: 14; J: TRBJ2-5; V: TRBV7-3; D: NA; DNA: TGTGCCAGCAGCTTACCGGGGTCGGGAGAGACCCAGTACTTC; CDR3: CASSLPGSGETQYF
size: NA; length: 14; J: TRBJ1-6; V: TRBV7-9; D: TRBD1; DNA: TGTGCCAGCAGCTTAGGGACAGGGGACCCACCCCTCCACTTT; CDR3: CASSLGTGDPPLHF
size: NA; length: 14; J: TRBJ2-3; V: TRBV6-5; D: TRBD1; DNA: TGTGCCAGCAGTTCCTTCCCCAGGGGGAATACGCAGTATTTT; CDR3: CASSSFPRGNTQYF
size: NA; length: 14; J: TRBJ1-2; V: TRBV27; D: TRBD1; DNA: TGTGCCAGCAGTTCCGACAGGGGGGCCCATGGCTACACCTTC; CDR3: CASSSDRGAHGYTF
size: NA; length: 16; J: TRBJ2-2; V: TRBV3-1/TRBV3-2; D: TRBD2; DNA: TGTGCCAGCAGCCACCGGGTAGCGGGGAATGCCGGGGAGCTGTTTTTT; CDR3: CASSHRVAGNAGELFF
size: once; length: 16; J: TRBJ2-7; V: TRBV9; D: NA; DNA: TGTGCCAGCAGCGACCGCCCGGGACTCGAATCCTACGAGCAGTACTTC; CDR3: CASSDRPGLESYEQYF
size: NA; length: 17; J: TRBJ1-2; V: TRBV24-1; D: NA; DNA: TGTGCCACCCCGCCAGTATGTCCCAGTGGATATGCGGGTGGCTACACCTTC; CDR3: CATPPVCPSGYAGGYTF
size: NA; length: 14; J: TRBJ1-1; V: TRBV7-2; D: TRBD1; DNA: TGTGCCAGCAGCTTCAGCAGGGGGCAAACTGAAGCTTTCTTT; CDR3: CASSFSRGQTEAFF
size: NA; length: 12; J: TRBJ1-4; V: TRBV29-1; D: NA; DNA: TGCAGCGTTGAGTCCGGTAATGAAAAACTGTTTTTT; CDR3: CSVESGNEKLFF
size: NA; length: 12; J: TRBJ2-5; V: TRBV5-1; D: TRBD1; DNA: TGCGCCAGCAGGACAGGGCAAGAGACCCAGTACTTC; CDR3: CASRTGQETQYF
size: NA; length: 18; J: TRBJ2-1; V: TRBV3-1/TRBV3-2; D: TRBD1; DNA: TGTGCCAGCAGCCAACTAAGGACAGGCACGTCCTCCTACAATGAGCAGTTCTTC; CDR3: CASSQLRTGTSSYNEQFF
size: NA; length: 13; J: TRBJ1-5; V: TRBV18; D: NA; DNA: TGTGCCAGCTCACCAGGGGGAAATCAGCCCCAGCATTTT; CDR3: CASSPGGNQPQHF
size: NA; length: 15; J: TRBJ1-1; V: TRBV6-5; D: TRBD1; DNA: TGTGCCAGCGGAAGGACAGGGGGGATGAACACTGAAGCTTTCTTT; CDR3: CASGRTGGMNTEAFF
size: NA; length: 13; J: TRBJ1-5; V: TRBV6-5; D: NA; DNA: TGTGCCAGCAACCGACAGGTCGGACAGCCCCAGCATTTT; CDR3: CASNRQVGQPQHF
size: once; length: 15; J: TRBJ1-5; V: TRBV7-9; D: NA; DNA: TGTGCCAGCAGCTTAGAGGGTGGTGGCAATCAGCCCCAGCATTTT; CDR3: CASSLEGGGNQPQHF
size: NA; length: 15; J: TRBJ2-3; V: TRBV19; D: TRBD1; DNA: TGTGCCAGTAGCGGGACAGGGGCAAGCACAGATACGCAGTATTTT; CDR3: CASSGTGASTDTQYF
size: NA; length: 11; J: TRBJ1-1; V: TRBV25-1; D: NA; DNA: TGTGCCAGCAGCATGAACACTGAAGCTTTCTTT; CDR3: CASSMNTEAFF
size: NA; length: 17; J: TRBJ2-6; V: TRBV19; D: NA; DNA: TGTGCCAGTAGTATCAGTACGACCTACTCTGGGGCCAACGTCCTGACTTTC; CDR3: CASSISTTYSGANVLTF
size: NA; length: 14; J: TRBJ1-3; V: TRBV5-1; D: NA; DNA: TGCGCCGGACGACCGTTGACCTCTGGAAACACCATATATTTT; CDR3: CAGRPLTSGNTIYF
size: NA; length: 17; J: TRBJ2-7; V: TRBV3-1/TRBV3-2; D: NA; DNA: TGTGCCAGCAGCCCGACTAACACCGGGACGGCAACCTACGAGCAGTACTTC; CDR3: CASSPTNTGTATYEQYF
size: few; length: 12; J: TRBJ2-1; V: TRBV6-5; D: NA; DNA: TGTGCCAGCAGCCAATACAGCAATGAGCAGTTCTTC; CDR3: CASSQYSNEQFF
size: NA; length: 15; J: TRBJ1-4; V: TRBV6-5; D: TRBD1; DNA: TGTGCCAGCAGTTATTTTAGAACAGGGGATGAAAAACTGTTTTTT; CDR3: CASSYFRTGDEKLFF
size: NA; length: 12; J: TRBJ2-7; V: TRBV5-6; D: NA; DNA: TGTGCCAGCAGCTTGGCAGGTCGCCGACAGTACTTC; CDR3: CASSLAGRRQYF
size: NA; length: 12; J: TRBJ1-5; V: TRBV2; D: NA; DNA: TGTGCCAGCAGTGAACCGGTCCAGCCCCAGCATTTT; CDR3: CASSEPVQPQHF
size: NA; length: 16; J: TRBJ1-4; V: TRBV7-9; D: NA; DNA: TGTGCCAGCAGCCCTCTGACAAGGCAAAGTAATGAAAAACTGTTTTTT; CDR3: CASSPLTRQSNEKLFF
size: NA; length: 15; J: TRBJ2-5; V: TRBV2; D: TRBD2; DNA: TGTGCCAGCAGTGGGGGGACTAGCCGATTAGAGACCCAGTACTTC; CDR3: CASSGGTSRLETQYF
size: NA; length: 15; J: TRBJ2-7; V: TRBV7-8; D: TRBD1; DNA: TGTGCCAGCAGCTTCGGACAGGGTTTTATCTACGAGCAGTACTTC; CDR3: CASSFGQGFIYEQYF
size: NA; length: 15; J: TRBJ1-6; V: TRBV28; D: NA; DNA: TGTGCCAGCAGTACGGGACAACTAAATAATTCACCCCTCCACTTT; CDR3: CASSTGQLNNSPLHF
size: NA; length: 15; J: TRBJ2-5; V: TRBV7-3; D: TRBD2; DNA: TGTGCCAGCAGCTTAGATCCTAGCGGGAGCCAGACCCAGTACTTC; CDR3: CASSLDPSGSQTQYF
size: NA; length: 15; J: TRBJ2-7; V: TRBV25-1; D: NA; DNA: TGTGCCAGCAGTGATTGGGGCCCCCAAAGTGCCGAGCAGTACTTC; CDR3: CASSDWGPQSAEQYF
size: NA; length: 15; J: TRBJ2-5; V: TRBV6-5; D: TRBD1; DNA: TGTGCCAGCAGTAACACGGACAGGGATGTAGAGACCCAGTACTTC; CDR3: CASSNTDRDVETQYF
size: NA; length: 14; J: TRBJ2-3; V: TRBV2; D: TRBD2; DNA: TGTGCCAGCTGGGCTAGCGGGGAAGTAGATACGCAGTATTTT; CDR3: CASWASGEVDTQYF
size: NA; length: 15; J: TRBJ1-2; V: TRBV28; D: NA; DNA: TGTGCCAGCAGTTTTTCCCGGGGCGGGCCGGGTGGCTACACCTTC; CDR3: CASSFSRGGPGGYTF
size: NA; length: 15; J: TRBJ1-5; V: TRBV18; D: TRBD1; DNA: TGTGCCAGCTCACAGGACAGGGGGAGCAATCAGCCCCAGCATTTT; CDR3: CASSQDRGSNQPQHF
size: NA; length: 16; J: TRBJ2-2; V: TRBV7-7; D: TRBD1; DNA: TGTGCCAGCAGCTTATTGGGGACAGGGTTATCCGGGGAGCTGTTTTTT; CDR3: CASSLLGTGLSGELFF
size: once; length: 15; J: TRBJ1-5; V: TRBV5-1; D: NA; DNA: TGCGCCAGCAGCTTGGTGGGGAAGGACAATCAGCCCCAGCATTTT; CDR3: CASSLVGKDNQPQHF